Each of the 20 T cell receptor beta chains below was sequenced from the same sample in a study of T-cell memory formation after mild COVID-19 (dated by TCRdb to the early 2020s). Libraries were constructed by 5' RACE. Sequenced on an Illumina NovaSeq 6000. The public reads were run again by TCRdb, first through fastp at Q25 and then through MiXCR, and only productive beta chains were kept. One record per CDR3 amino acid sequence lists the most common genes and DNA. Within this sample are about 82,000 distinct CDR3 sequences, with roughly 12% of them counted one time only. The top ten hold 41% of the sample. Source material: PBMCs or a T cell subset sorted from them (not recorded which). These receptors all come from a man between 18 and 29 years old who had mild COVID-19 (a few samples of this study predate the infection). The sample titles of this study are shuffled in the database, so cell type and time point are left out; the donor was told from shared clones.

The rearrangement uses TRBV27 and TRBJ1-2; a possible D gene is TRBD1 (5 bases). V dropped 3 bases and J dropped 4 bases, with 24 bases sitting between them. This CDR3 has 18 amino acids. CDR1 is MNHEY and CDR2 is SMNVEV in the germline V gene (reference sequence). CDR3 protein: CASSLYATTGHHRYGYTF. CDR3 nucleotide sequence: TGTGCCAGCAGTTTGTACGCGACGACGGGGCACCATCGCTATGGCTACACCTTC.

The chain couples TRBV7-2 to TRBJ1-2; 9 bases agree with TRBD1. The V segment lost 5 bases and the J segment 7 bases; nucleotides outside the gene matches: 8. The germline V gene encodes CDR1 SGHTA and CDR2 FQGNSA. The CDR3 extends over 14 amino acids. Here the CDR3 DNA reads TGTGCCAGCAGCATTTACAGGGGGCGCGGTGGCTACACCTTC. Residues: CASSIYRGRGGYTF.

This clonotype has just a few counts. The chain links TRBV2 to TRBJ2-7; D may be TRBD2 (5 bases). V lost 3 bases and J lost 4, with 13 bases in between. This CDR3 is built from 14 residues. The germline V gene has CDR1 SNHLY and CDR2 FYNNEI. CDR3 DNA sequence: TGTGCCAGCAGTGACCCACTGGGGAGTTACGAGCAGTACGTC. It specifies CASSDPLGSYEQYV.

Ten or more counts support this clonotype. The V and J genes are TRBV6-2 or TRBV6-3 and TRBJ2-2, with D hard to call. The CDR3 has 13 amino acids. Germline V gene lookup returns CDR1 MNHEY and CDR2 SVGEGT. V was shortened by 2 bases and J by 3 bases, with 4 bases between the two germline ends. CDR3: CASSYRDTGELFF. DNA of the CDR3: TGTGCCAGCAGTTACAGGGACACCGGGGAGCTGTTTTTT.

This clonotype was found a few times. The CDR3 loop is CASSLSAGNEQYF. CDR3 nucleotide sequence: TGTGCCAGCAGCTTATCCGCGGGGAACGAGCAGTACTTC. The V and J genes are TRBV7-2 and TRBJ2-7; a weak D match, TRBD2 (6 bases). This CDR3 has 13 residues. V gave up 2 bases and J gave up 5 bases, with 10 bases separating them. The germline gives CDR1 SGHTA, CDR2 FQGNSA. Filled out from reference TRBV7-2 and TRBJ2-7, the complete variable domain reads GAGVSQSPSNKVTEKGKDVELRCDPISGHTALYWYRQSLGQGLEFLIYFQGNSAPDKSGLPSDRFSAERTGGSVSTLTIQRTQQEDSAVYLCASSLSAGNEQYFGPGTRLTVT.

The V gene is TRBV10-3, the J gene TRBJ2-3, with 8 positions matching TRBD1. The CDR3 extends over 14 amino acids. Germline CDR1 is ENHRY and CDR2 is SYGVKD. V was clipped by 4 bases and J by 9 bases; unmatched bases: 9. The CDR3 spells CAISGLGTGKTQYF. CDR3 DNA sequence: TGTGCCATCAGTGGACTCGGGACAGGAAAAACGCAGTATTTT.

CDR3 bases: TGCGCCAGCAGCTTATACGGACAGTCCGGGGAGCTGTTTTTT. It specifies CASSLYGQSGELFF. V is TRBV5-1 and J is TRBJ2-2; D might be TRBD1 (6 bases). Germline values: CDR1 SGHRS, CDR2 YFSETQ. Trimming cost V 2 bases and J 6 bases, with 11 bases left between them. This CDR3 region has 14 residues.

V gene TRBV12-3 or TRBV12-4 combines with J gene TRBJ2-2; D may correspond to TRBD1 or TRBD2 (5 bases each). The CDR3 runs to 13 residues. Trimming removed 6 bases from V and 8 bases from J, with 13 bases in between. CDR3 DNA sequence: TGTGCCAGCAGCACCCGGGGCGAGGGGGAGCTGTTTTTT. Translated, it gives CASSTRGEGELFF.

The chain is built from TRBV20-1 and TRBJ2-3, with D possibly matching TRBD2 (5 bases). Germline CDR1 DFQATT, CDR2 SNEGSKA (reference sequence). This CDR3 comprises 15 residues. The V and J ends lost 5 bases and 2 bases respectively, with 17 bases between them. The CDR3 region has the DNA TGCAGTGCTCCATCCTATACGGAGGTCACAGATACGCAGTATTTT. It is translated as CSAPSYTEVTDTQYF.

The chain carries TRBV10-3 and TRBJ2-6; 8 bases are a match to TRBD1. The CDR3 spans 17 residues. The junction had 9 bases not matched to a gene; V was cut back by 8 bases and J by 0 bases. Germline assignment: CDR1 ENHRY and CDR2 SYGVKD. The DNA for the CDR3 is TGTGCCATCGACCCGGGACAGGATCTCTCTGGGGCCAACGTCCTGACTTTC. Translating it yields CAIDPGQDLSGANVLTF.

This clonotype has a handful of counts. CDR3 residues: CASSLEGANLNYGYTF. The CDR3 region has the DNA TGCGCCAGCAGCTTGGAAGGGGCCAACCTCAACTATGGCTACACCTTC. The rearrangement links TRBV5-1 to TRBJ1-2, with TRBD1 as a possible D gene (5 bases). The CDR3 loop spans 16 amino acids. The germline V gene has CDR1 SGHRS and CDR2 YFSETQ. The V end lost 0 bases, the J end lost 2 bases, and 14 bases lay between the germline ends.

This clonotype was seen more than once but under ten times. CDR3 loop: CASSFGGDRVYGYTF. In nucleotides, the CDR3 is TGTGCCAGCAGCTTTGGAGGGGACAGGGTCTATGGCTACACCTTC. The chain joins TRBV11-2 to TRBJ1-2; TRBD1 aligns across 9 bases. Germline assignment: CDR1 SGHAT and CDR2 FQNNGV. V lost 3 bases to trimming and J lost 4 bases; unmatched junction nucleotides: 6. CDR3 size: 15 residues.

This sequence joins TRBV6-2 or TRBV6-3 and TRBJ1-5; the D gene is possibly TRBD1 (6 bases). Trimming pared 4 bases from V and 3 bases from J, leaving 16 bases between. CDR1 is MNHEY and CDR2 is SVGEGT in the germline V gene. CDR3 length equals 16 residues. CDR3 residues: CASSSPGRGPNQPQHF. The CDR3 bases are TGTGCCAGCAGTTCACCCGGCAGGGGCCCCAATCAGCCCCAGCATTTT.

J is TRBJ2-7 and V is TRBV20-1, with TRBD1 matching 7 bases. The germline gives CDR1 DFQATT, CDR2 SNEGSKA (reference sequence). Trimming removed 5 bases from V and 9 bases from J; junction bases left unmatched: 13. The CDR3 covers 13 residues. CDR3 DNA: TGCAGTGCTGGCGACAGGGCCCCGCGGGCGCAGTACTTC. Its translation: CSAGDRAPRAQYF.

A few counts support this clonotype. This sequence joins TRBV5-5 and TRBJ1-2, with 7 bases that match TRBD1. Germline trimming cut 0 bases from V and 4 bases from J; bases unmatched to any gene: 6. The CDR3 covers 15 residues. In germline, CDR1 is SGHKS, CDR2 YYEKEE (reference sequence). The chain's CDR3 is CASSLERQGSYGYTF. CDR3 DNA sequence: TGTGCCAGCAGCTTGGAAAGACAGGGTTCCTATGGCTACACCTTC.

The V gene is TRBV6-6, the J gene TRBJ2-7, with TRBD1 identical over 8 bases. Trimming took 2 bases from V and 7 from J; bases not matched to a gene: 7. The V gene's germline CDR1 is MNHNY and CDR2 SVGAGI (reference sequence). This CDR3 region has 14 residues. The CDR3: CASSYTPGGQEQYV. The CDR3 DNA follows: TGTGCCAGCAGTTACACCCCAGGGGGCCAAGAGCAGTACGTC.

This clonotype was found a few times. The chain combines TRBV7-6 with TRBJ1-1; maybe TRBD1 (6 bases). V was clipped by 3 bases and J by 3 bases, with 8 bases between them. The CDR3 totals 13 residues. Germline CDR1 reads SGHVS; CDR2 reads FNYEAQ. CDR3 in amino acids: CASSLQGYTEAFF. As DNA, the CDR3 is TGTGCCAGCAGCTTGCAGGGGTACACTGAAGCTTTCTTT.

This clonotype appeared many times. This chain uses TRBV6-5 with TRBJ2-7; D is undetermined. V was trimmed by 4 bases and J by 6 bases, leaving 13 bases between them. The V gene's germline CDR1 is MNHEY and CDR2 SVGAGI. This CDR3 has 13 amino acids. CDR3 loop: CASSSGLMAEQYV. The DNA of the CDR3 is TGTGCCAGCAGTTCTGGCCTTATGGCCGAGCAGTACGTC.

This clonotype was observed at least ten times. The chain combines TRBV4-2 with TRBJ2-7, with TRBD1 matching 8 bases. The CDR3 totals 15 residues. The germline V gene encodes CDR1 LGHNA and CDR2 YNFKEQ. After removal of 4 bases from V and 5 bases from J, the junction contained 10 bases not matched to a gene. CDR3 nucleotides: TGTGCCAGCAGCCCCTCGCCCGGACAGGGAGACGAGCAGTACTTC. Translated: CASSPSPGQGDEQYF.

This clonotype was observed a few times. V usage is TRBV9 and J usage is TRBJ2-2; a possible D gene is TRBD2 (6 bases). From germline, CDR1 is SGDLS and CDR2 YYNGEE. This CDR3 has 16 residues. Deletions cut 4 bases from V and 4 bases from J, with 17 bases between. This CDR3 is CASSSEPGLSTGELFF. CDR3 in DNA: TGTGCCAGCAGCTCCGAACCGGGACTCTCCACCGGGGAGCTGTTTTTT.